The source of this T cell receptor (beta chain) is a study of cytomegalovirus exposure and HLA in healthy donors. General study findings and limits: Overall, approximately 150 TCR beta chains were annotated as cytomegalovirus-associated.

A multiplex PCR was run with 60 Vbeta primers and 13 Jbeta primers. Some clones are missing from TCRdb's copy, which holds only in-frame ones; the method was immunoSEQ multiplex PCR. The table records some 140,000 clones, 80% to 85% of them present only once. Germline V lookup: CDR1 PRHDT, CDR2 FYEKMQ (reference sequence). The J segment lost 2 bases and the V segment lost 5 bases, leaving 8 bases of the junction unmatched. There are 16 residues in the CDR3. With respect to this clone: The antigen is not known.

This chain joins TRBV13 and TRBJ2-3; TRBD2 aligns across 9 bases. Material: PBMCs. The sequence was obtained from a male donor in good health and CMV-seropositive. The CDR3 bases are TGTGCCAGCAGCCTACGGGGACTAGCAAACACAGATACGCAGTATTTT. Translation gives CASSLRGLANTDTQYF.